The sequence of this TCR beta chain was determined in a study of blood T cell repertoires in COVID-19. Study information: From the United States, Italy and Spain came samples of acute and convalescent COVID-19. PBMCs, B-cell-depleted T cells, or T cells provided the cDNA or gDNA that made up the material.

As handled by the study authors: Nucleated cell number was recorded as an estimate derived from reference gene primer amplification. Sequenced by immunoSEQ multiplex PCR; TCRdb stores in-frame clones only, minus some. From that table come the V and J calls and clone size; the DNA was used to work out D and trimming. The data show tens of thousands of clones, around four fifths seen once. CDR3 length equals 16 residues. V lost 4 bases to trimming and J lost 3 bases, with 18 bases between them. Germline values: CDR1 MGHRA, CDR2 YSYEKL. The sequence was obtained from a woman aged 70 to 79 with acute or convalescent COVID-19. Sequencing was done on a sample of peripheral blood. The rearrangement uses TRBV4-1 and TRBJ1-2; D might be TRBD1 (6 bases). CDR3 nucleotide sequence: TGCGCCAGCAGCCCCATGGGGAGAGGGGGTGACTATGGCTACACCTTC. This encodes CASSPMGRGGDYGYTF.